Listed below are T cell receptor beta chains from one sample, sequenced in a study of T cells in Graves' hyperthyroidism and ophthalmopathy. Each CDR3 protein gets one entry after TCRdb re-called the multiplex PCR reads with MiXCR. Among over 250,000 distinct CDR3 sequences listed, less than 30% were seen once. The sequenced sample consisted of blood. Receptors were obtained from a man aged 35 to 55 with Graves' hyperthyroidism that later progressed to Graves' ophthalmopathy. CDR3s include the opening cysteine and the closing phenylalanine or tryptophan. The D gene is left open where the match is weak. Part of the rows lack a size; the others show once, few, many or a class for expanded clones.

size: many; D: -; V: TRBV7-9; J: TRBJ1-2; DNA: TGTGCCAGCAGCTCCTTCCGACGCGGTGGCTACACCTTC; CDR3: CASSSFRRGGYTF
size: many; D: -; V: TRBV11-3; J: TRBJ2-7; DNA: TGTGCCAGCAACCCGGGAGGTGGACAGGGAGCTTACGAGCAGTACTTC; CDR3: CASNPGGGQGAYEQYF
size: many; D: TRBD1; V: TRBV20-1; J: TRBJ1-1; DNA: TGCAGTGCTAGAGATCCTCTTTCTTGGACAGGGGAGAACACTGAAGCTTTCTTT; CDR3: CSARDPLSWTGENTEAFF
size: many; D: TRBD1; V: TRBV7-2; J: TRBJ2-7; DNA: TGTGCCAGCAGCCCACGGACAGGGAACAACGAGCAGTACTTC; CDR3: CASSPRTGNNEQYF
size: few; D: TRBD1; V: TRBV10-3; J: TRBJ2-5; DNA: TGTGCCATCAGTGACCCACAGGGGGGCCAAGAGACCCAGTACTTC; CDR3: CAISDPQGGQETQYF
size: -; D: -; V: TRBV20-1; J: TRBJ2-7; DNA: TGCAGTGCTAGAGCGGCGGCGACCTACGAGCAGTACTTC; CDR3: CSARAAATYEQYF
size: -; D: -; V: TRBV2; J: TRBJ2-5; DNA: TGTGCCAGCAGTGCTTCCCAGTACTTC; CDR3: CASSASQYF
size: many; D: -; V: TRBV12-3/TRBV12-4; J: TRBJ1-5; DNA: TGTGCCAGCAGTCAAACCTGGACACTATATAGCAATCAGCCCCAGCATTTT; CDR3: CASSQTWTLYSNQPQHF
size: many; D: -; V: TRBV6-1; J: TRBJ2-5; DNA: TGTGCCAGCAGTAAAGACGGTGAAGAGACCCAGTACTTC; CDR3: CASSKDGEETQYF
size: many; D: -; V: TRBV19; J: TRBJ1-3; DNA: TGTGCCAGTAGTCAGGAGAGCTCTGGAAACACCATATATTTT; CDR3: CASSQESSGNTIYF
size: -; D: -; V: TRBV6-2/TRBV6-3; J: TRBJ2-7; DNA: TGTGCCAGCAGAACCGCGACGGGGGAGACCTACGAGCAGTACTTC; CDR3: CASRTATGETYEQYF